One T cell receptor (beta chain) is described in this entry. Antigen specificity is unknown. At one boundary the junction diverges from the germline segment, which might be a read error. The sample comes from a study of graft-versus-host responses after intestinal transplantation. Study-level background: Multivisceral, liver-intestinal, or isolated intestinal transplants were performed in recipients. Anti-thymocyte globulin was used for induction in all recipients, who then took tacrolimus and steroids for approximately 3 years.

Clones were read by immunoSEQ multiplex PCR, and TCRdb kept only the in-frame ones, dropping some. Of around 89,000 clones listed, roughly 90% were seen once; the top ten hold roughly 0.4%. The CDR3 sequence is 12 residues long. Germline-derived CDR1 and CDR2 are LNHDA and SQIVND (reference sequence). Study findings and constraints: Peak circulating GvH clone levels tracked with early post-transplant HvG declines. Researchers found GvH clones in recipient marrow, and some showed up first in ileum or blood.

The starting material was unstimulated CD8+ T cells sorted from spleen or lymph node cells, obtained before transplant. V usage is TRBV19 and J usage is TRBJ2-1; D not certain. The sequence was obtained from a human donor who was the organ donor for an intestinal transplant. The CDR3 region is CASSLDRDEQFF. The CDR3 DNA is TGTGCCAGTAGTCTAGACCGGGATGAGCAGTTCTTC.